These 24 T cell receptor beta chains share one sample of origin, sequenced in a study of CD8 T cells in ankylosing spondylitis. Study-level points and caveats: Characteristic of ankylosing spondylitis blood, it appeared, was a TCR beta motif comprising fewer than 10 highly homologous variants.

TCRdb re-derived calls from the 5' RACE reads in MiXCR, one entry per CDR3 protein. Among hundreds of thousands of distinct CDR3 sequences listed, 15% to 20% were seen once. Their antigen targets remain unknown. Sequenced: blood, either unsorted or a sorted T cell fraction (not recorded which). These receptors were obtained from a male donor with ankylosing spondylitis.

V usage is TRBV5-6 and J usage is TRBJ1-4, with D uncertain. Germline V gene sequence: CDR1 SGHDT, CDR2 YYEEEE. The CDR3 contains 12 residues. V was pared by 4 bases and J by 5 bases, with 6 bases between. This CDR3 reads CASSLQNEKLFF. The CDR3 coding sequence is TGTGCCAGCAGCCTACAAAATGAAAAACTGTTTTTT.

This rearrangement joins TRBV7-9 to TRBJ2-5; 10 bases are shared with TRBD1. Trimming cost V 1 base and J 5 bases; bases outside gene matches: 7. The CDR3 extends over 16 amino acids. Germline V CDR1 and CDR2: SEHNR, FQNEAQ (reference sequence). CDR3 nucleotides: TGTGCCAGCAGCTTAGGGGGACAGGGGCGCGGGGAGACCCAGTACTTC. It encodes CASSLGGQGRGETQYF.

There are a few counts of this clonotype. The chain uses TRBV3-1 and TRBJ2-7, with 12 bases matching TRBD2. CDR3 length: 15 amino acids. With V trimmed by 4 bases and J by 6 bases, 7 bases remained unmatched. Germline loops: CDR1 LGHDT, CDR2 YNNKEL (reference sequence). CDR3 residues: CASSPSSGRATEQYF. The CDR3 region has the DNA TGTGCCAGCAGCCCATCTAGCGGGAGGGCCACCGAGCAGTACTTC.

The chain joins TRBV6-4 to TRBJ2-1; weak D call: TRBD1 (6 bases). With 4 bases removed from V and 0 bases from J, the gap between germline ends came to 16 bases. This CDR3 comprises 17 residues. Germline assignment: CDR1 MRHNA and CDR2 SNTAGT. The CDR3 sequence: CASSAHGGSSSYNEQFF. The CDR3 nucleotides are TGTGCCAGCAGTGCCCATGGGGGCAGCAGCTCCTACAATGAGCAGTTCTTC.

The chain uses TRBV6-2 or TRBV6-3 and TRBJ2-2; D remains ambiguous. CDR3 size: 14 residues. Trimming removed 2 bases at V and 4 bases at J, with 8 bases between. In germline, CDR1 is MNHEY, CDR2 SVGEGT. The CDR3 protein is CASSYQGFTGELFF. The CDR3, as DNA: TGTGCCAGCAGTTACCAAGGTTTCACCGGGGAGCTGTTTTTT.

J is TRBJ1-1 and V is TRBV19; weak D call: TRBD1 (6 bases). V lost 5 bases and J lost 0, with 13 bases in between. Germline V gene lookup returns CDR1 LNHDA and CDR2 SQIVND (reference sequence). The CDR3 runs 15 residues. The CDR3: CASSPQQGLNTEAFF. CDR3 in DNA: TGTGCCAGTAGTCCTCAACAGGGATTGAACACTGAAGCTTTCTTT.

This clonotype appeared a few times. At one boundary the junction diverges from the germline segment, which might be a read error. V and J are TRBV6-5 and TRBJ2-1; 7 nucleotides align to TRBD2. The CDR3 contains 14 residues. Germline V lookup: CDR1 MNHEY, CDR2 SVGAGI. The CDR3 region has the DNA TGTGCCAGCAGTTACTCGGGCGGGAGAGACGGGGCGCTGTTT. Its translation is CASSYSGGRDGALF.

This clonotype was picked up a small number of times. CDR3 nucleotide sequence: TGTGCCAGCAGCCGTGGACAGATTAGCAATCAGCCCCAGCATTTT. The encoded protein is CASSRGQISNQPQHF. The chain carries TRBV3-1 and TRBJ1-5, with a tentative D call TRBD1 (6 bases). The CDR3 totals 15 residues. Deletions cut 4 bases from V and 0 bases from J, with 10 bases between. Germline V gene lookup returns CDR1 LGHDT and CDR2 YNNKEL (reference sequence).

V gene TRBV20-1 combines with J gene TRBJ2-3; D gene unclear. The CDR3 runs 11 residues. Germline CDR1 reads DFQATT; CDR2 reads SNEGSKA (reference sequence). Trimming took off 3 bases at V and 4 bases at J, with 5 bases between the two ends. CDR3 coding DNA: TGCAGTGCTAGGGTGGCAGATACGCAGTATTTT. Residues: CSARVADTQYF.

This clonotype occurred a few times. In nucleotides, the CDR3 is TGCGCCAGCAGCCACCCAGTGGACTCAGTAGACACAGATACGCAGTATTTT. Encoded protein: CASSHPVDSVDTDTQYF. The chain joins TRBV4-1 to TRBJ2-3, with D possibly matching TRBD2 (5 bases). The germline gives CDR1 MGHRA, CDR2 YSYEKL. There are 17 residues in the CDR3. The ends were cut back, 3 bases at V and 2 bases at J, with 18 bases in the middle.

This clonotype appeared a few times. The V call is TRBV2, the J call TRBJ2-3; 11 bases map to TRBD2. The CDR3 loop spans 16 amino acids. The J segment lost 1 base and the V segment lost 7 bases, leaving 7 bases of the junction unmatched. Germline V gene lookup returns CDR1 SNHLY and CDR2 FYNNEI. The chain's CDR3 is CASNIPTSGGTDTQYF. The DNA of the CDR3 is TGTGCCAGCAATATCCCGACTAGCGGGGGCACAGATACGCAGTATTTT.

This clonotype was seen only a few times. V usage is TRBV2 and J usage is TRBJ1-5; D might be TRBD1 (5 bases). V was pared by 2 bases and J by 8 bases, with 7 bases between. Germline CDR1 is SNHLY and CDR2 is FYNNEI. The CDR3 spans 12 residues. Here the CDR3 DNA reads TGTGCCAGCAGTGAACCGACAGAGCCCCAGCATTTT. Translated, it gives CASSEPTEPQHF.

This chain connects TRBV11-2 to TRBJ2-7; no firm D call. CDR3 size: 15 residues. Trimming pared 6 bases from V and 0 bases from J, leaving 15 bases between. The germline CDR1 and CDR2 sequences are SGHAT and FQNNGV. The CDR3 DNA reads as TGTGCCAGCAGTTCAGCCTACAAAGGCTCCTACGAGCAGTACTTC. Protein product: CASSSAYKGSYEQYF.

V gene TRBV20-1 combines with J gene TRBJ1-5; a weak D match, TRBD1 (5 bases). From germline, CDR1 is DFQATT and CDR2 SNEGSKA (reference sequence). This CDR3 has 13 amino acids. Trimming took off 0 bases at V and 7 bases at J, with 10 bases between the two ends. The CDR3 loop reads CSARDGGAQPQHF. The CDR3 nucleotides read TGCAGTGCTAGAGACGGAGGGGCACAGCCCCAGCATTTT.

The chain uses TRBV2 and TRBJ1-1, with D hard to call. V dropped 4 bases and J dropped 7 bases, with 7 bases sitting between them. Germline V gene data show CDR1 as SNHLY and CDR2 as FYNNEI. The CDR3 contains 11 residues. The CDR3 coding sequence is TGTGCCAGCAGTGGAAAGATTGAAGCTTTCTTT. This codes for CASSGKIEAFF.

This clonotype has just a few counts. CDR3 bases: TGTGCCAGCAGTTTGGCAGACAGGGTCGGCGGGGAGCTGTTTTTT. This gives the protein CASSLADRVGGELFF. This sequence joins TRBV12-3 or TRBV12-4 and TRBJ2-2, with 7 bases lining up with TRBD1. V dropped 3 bases and J dropped 7; count of bases not matched to a gene: 8. The CDR3 is made up of 15 amino acids.

V and J are TRBV7-9 and TRBJ2-5, with TRBD2 identical over 12 bases. The junction had 2 bases not matched to a gene; V was cut back by 5 bases and J by 4 bases. Germline CDR1 SEHNR, CDR2 FQNEAQ (reference sequence). This CDR3 comprises 14 residues. The DNA of the CDR3 is TGTGCCAGCAGCAAGGGACTAGCGGGAGAGACCCAGTACTTC. Residues: CASSKGLAGETQYF.

The chain carries TRBV7-3 and TRBJ2-7; 7 bases line up with TRBD1. CDR3 length: 13 residues. CDR1 and CDR2 (germline): SGHTA, FQGTGA. V trimming: 5 bases; J trimming: 4 bases; junction bases outside the gene matches: 5. The DNA of the CDR3 is TGTGCCAGCAGCATGACAGGGAATTACGAGCAGTACTTC. Translating it yields CASSMTGNYEQYF.

In this sample, this clonotype turned up a few times. This chain joins TRBV5-1 and TRBJ1-2; perhaps TRBD1 as D (5 bases). With 4 bases removed from V and 4 bases from J, the gap between germline ends came to 17 bases. Germline V gives CDR1 SGHRS, CDR2 YFSETQ. The CDR3 contains 15 residues. The chain's CDR3 is CASSIQPGALYGYTF. CDR3 coding DNA: TGCGCCAGCAGCATCCAACCCGGGGCACTCTATGGCTACACCTTC.

In its sample, this clonotype was seen a few times. This chain links TRBV4-1 with TRBJ1-2, with a weak D call TRBD1 (5 bases). Germline V gives CDR1 MGHRA, CDR2 YSYEKL. The CDR3 consists of 15 residues. Trimming left V 1 base short and J 4 bases short, with 13 bases between. The CDR3 region has the DNA TGCGCCAGCAGCCAAGCCGGGACCTTTGGCTATGGCTACACCTTC. This translates into CASSQAGTFGYGYTF.

As regards this clonotype: Sequence at one end of the junction differs from germline and may be a read error. This chain uses TRBV10-2 with TRBJ2-7, with TRBD1 matching over 10 bases. This CDR3 comprises 14 residues. CDR1 WSHSY and CDR2 SAAADI come from the germline V gene. This chain's CDR3 is CASSVGQGGLWVNF. In DNA, the CDR3 is TGCGCCAGCAGTGTCGGACAGGGGGGACTTTGGGTGAACTTC.

The chain joins TRBV20-1 to TRBJ1-5; 8 nucleotides align to TRBD1. V was clipped by 6 bases and J by 3 bases; unmatched bases: 7. The CDR3 totals 14 residues. The germline V gene encodes CDR1 DFQATT and CDR2 SNEGSKA (reference sequence). CDR3 protein: CSAWDRLLNQPQHF. The CDR3 nucleotides are TGCAGTGCATGGGACAGGCTACTCAATCAGCCCCAGCATTTT.

J is TRBJ2-1 and V is TRBV9, with TRBD2 matching over 8 bases. The CDR3 sequence is 15 residues long. Trimming at V came to 3 bases and at J to 9 bases, leaving 11 bases not matched to a gene. CDR1 and CDR2 (germline): SGDLS, YYNGEE. CDR3: CASSEKAGVTTEQFF. CDR3 in DNA: TGTGCCAGCAGCGAAAAAGCGGGAGTAACGACTGAGCAGTTCTTC.

This clonotype occurred a few times. J is TRBJ1-4 and V is TRBV12-3 or TRBV12-4; D uncertain. CDR3 length: 14 residues. V dropped 7 bases and J dropped 3 bases, with 12 bases sitting between them. The CDR3 reads CASTSRRPNEKLFF. The CDR3 coding sequence is TGTGCCAGCACCTCGAGACGGCCTAATGAAAAACTGTTTTTT.